These T cell receptor beta chains were read from a single sample in a study of blood T cells in healthy people across ages. Each CDR3 protein is one row after TCRdb ran MiXCR on the 5' RACE reads. The sample holds roughly 1,500,000 distinct CDR3 sequences, about 35% seen once. Sequencing was done on a sample of blood. These receptors all stem from a woman in her 30s in good health. Each CDR3 is given with its conserved first and last residue. The D gene is left open where the match is weak. A clone size is listed for some rows: how often the clone was seen (once, few, many), or a class if it is expanded.

v_gene: TRBV4-1
j_gene: TRBJ2-3
d_gene: TRBD1
abundance: many
CDR3aa: CASSRGQGAADTQYF
CDR3nt: TGCGCCAGCAGCCGCGGTCAGGGGGCGGCAGATACGCAGTATTTT

v_gene: TRBV27
j_gene: TRBJ2-7
d_gene: -
abundance: many
CDR3aa: CASSLGTRIYEQYF
CDR3nt: TGTGCCAGCAGTTTGGGGACCCGGATTTACGAGCAGTACTTC

v_gene: TRBV10-1
j_gene: TRBJ2-5
d_gene: -
abundance: once
CDR3aa: CASSEKVGFGPLARETQYF
CDR3nt: TGCGCCAGCAGTGAAAAGGTGGGGTTCGGACCCCTGGCTAGAGAGACCCAGTACTTC

v_gene: TRBV12-3/TRBV12-4
j_gene: TRBJ2-1
d_gene: TRBD2
abundance: few
CDR3aa: CASSQIAGVYNEQFF
CDR3nt: TGTGCCAGCAGCCAAATAGCGGGTGTGTACAATGAGCAGTTCTTC

v_gene: TRBV20-1
j_gene: TRBJ1-2
d_gene: -
abundance: -
CDR3aa: CSAPPQANGYTF
CDR3nt: TGCAGTGCTCCCCCTCAGGCAAATGGCTACACCTTC

v_gene: TRBV7-2
j_gene: TRBJ2-7
d_gene: -
abundance: -
CDR3aa: CASSSGYGSYEQYF
CDR3nt: TGTGCCAGCAGCTCTGGTTATGGATCCTACGAGCAGTACTTC

v_gene: TRBV6-1
j_gene: TRBJ2-7
d_gene: -
abundance: -
CDR3aa: CASSGGVDRTSYEQYF
CDR3nt: TGTGCCAGCAGTGGAGGGGTCGACAGGACCTCCTACGAGCAGTACTTC

v_gene: TRBV27
j_gene: TRBJ2-1
d_gene: -
abundance: -
CDR3aa: CASDSLGEGVLSEQFF
CDR3nt: TGTGCCAGCGACTCCCTGGGGGAAGGCGTACTTAGTGAGCAGTTCTTC

v_gene: TRBV5-6
j_gene: TRBJ2-1
d_gene: -
abundance: -
CDR3aa: CASSLLRSPYNEQFF
CDR3nt: TGTGCCAGCAGCTTACTACGGAGCCCCTACAATGAGCAGTTCTTC

v_gene: TRBV4-1
j_gene: TRBJ2-7
d_gene: -
abundance: -
CDR3aa: CASSQVHLGAYERYF
CDR3nt: TGCGCCAGCAGCCAGGTGCATTTGGGCGCATACGAGCGGTACTTC

v_gene: TRBV10-3
j_gene: TRBJ1-5
d_gene: -
abundance: -
CDR3aa: CAISPPGDNQPQHF
CDR3nt: TGTGCCATCAGCCCCCCAGGGGACAATCAGCCCCAGCATTTT

v_gene: TRBV3-1
j_gene: TRBJ1-5
d_gene: -
abundance: -
CDR3aa: CASSQDTVPQPQHF
CDR3nt: TGTGCCAGCAGCCAAGACACGGTTCCCCAGCCCCAGCATTTT

v_gene: TRBV15
j_gene: TRBJ2-7
d_gene: -
abundance: -
CDR3aa: CATSQERWDTSYEQYF
CDR3nt: TGTGCCACCAGCCAGGAACGTTGGGACACCAGCTACGAGCAGTACTTC

v_gene: TRBV6-5
j_gene: TRBJ2-1
d_gene: -
abundance: -
CDR3aa: CASSYSGGGHTREQFF
CDR3nt: TGTGCCAGCAGTTACTCAGGAGGGGGGCATACCAGGGAGCAGTTCTTC

v_gene: TRBV20-1
j_gene: TRBJ2-1
d_gene: TRBD2
abundance: -
CDR3aa: CSAIRTSGSSEQFF
CDR3nt: TGCAGTGCTATCCGGACTAGCGGGAGTAGTGAGCAGTTCTTC

v_gene: TRBV9
j_gene: TRBJ2-7
d_gene: -
abundance: many
CDR3aa: CASSVGAADTYEQYF
CDR3nt: TGTGCCAGCAGCGTAGGGGCGGCTGATACCTACGAGCAGTACTTC

v_gene: TRBV20-1
j_gene: TRBJ1-2
d_gene: -
abundance: -
CDR3aa: CSAQRGGQGYTF
CDR3nt: TGCAGTGCCCAGCGGGGGGGCCAAGGCTACACCTTC

v_gene: TRBV6-5
j_gene: TRBJ1-4
d_gene: -
abundance: -
CDR3aa: CASSRAGSAGEKLFF
CDR3nt: TGTGCCAGCAGCCGGGCAGGGTCTGCCGGCGAAAAACTGTTTTTT

v_gene: TRBV20-1
j_gene: TRBJ2-7
d_gene: -
abundance: -
CDR3aa: CSAKLALRPYEQYF
CDR3nt: TGCAGTGCGAAATTAGCGCTCAGACCCTACGAGCAGTACTTC

v_gene: TRBV6-6
j_gene: TRBJ1-4
d_gene: -
abundance: few
CDR3aa: CASSYADRDATNEKLFF
CDR3nt: TGTGCCAGCAGTTACGCTGACAGAGACGCAACTAATGAAAAACTGTTTTTT

v_gene: TRBV7-3
j_gene: TRBJ2-1
d_gene: TRBD2
abundance: few
CDR3aa: CASSLRTSGQGEQFF
CDR3nt: TGTGCCAGCAGCTTGAGGACTAGCGGCCAAGGTGAGCAGTTCTTC

v_gene: TRBV30
j_gene: TRBJ1-2
d_gene: TRBD1
abundance: -
CDR3aa: CAWSIGQGSVDGYTF
CDR3nt: TGTGCCTGGAGTATAGGACAGGGGTCGGTTGATGGCTACACCTTC

v_gene: TRBV5-6
j_gene: TRBJ2-5
d_gene: TRBD1
abundance: -
CDR3aa: CASSQDREWETQYF
CDR3nt: TGTGCCAGCAGCCAGGACAGGGAGTGGGAGACCCAGTACTTC

v_gene: TRBV28
j_gene: TRBJ2-4
d_gene: -
abundance: few
CDR3aa: CASSPPKNIQYF
CDR3nt: TGTGCCAGCAGTCCCCCCAAAAACATTCAGTACTTC

v_gene: TRBV6-1
j_gene: TRBJ2-3
d_gene: TRBD2
abundance: once
CDR3aa: CASSVAGTSGYTDTQYF
CDR3nt: TGTGCCAGCAGTGTCGCCGGGACTAGCGGTTACACAGATACGCAGTATTTT

v_gene: TRBV29-1
j_gene: TRBJ2-1
d_gene: -
abundance: -
CDR3aa: CSAPSSFGGNEQFF
CDR3nt: TGCAGCGCTCCTTCTAGTTTCGGTGGCAATGAGCAGTTCTTC

v_gene: TRBV11-2
j_gene: TRBJ2-3
d_gene: TRBD2
abundance: few
CDR3aa: CASSLASGSHRDTQYF
CDR3nt: TGTGCCAGCAGCTTAGCTAGCGGGAGCCACCGTGATACGCAGTATTTT

v_gene: TRBV12-3/TRBV12-4
j_gene: TRBJ2-3
d_gene: -
abundance: few
CDR3aa: CASSASDFTDTQYF
CDR3nt: TGTGCCAGCAGTGCTTCTGATTTCACAGATACGCAGTATTTT

v_gene: TRBV7-8
j_gene: TRBJ1-2
d_gene: TRBD1
abundance: few
CDR3aa: CASSLDRGLEGYTF
CDR3nt: TGTGCCAGCAGCTTAGACAGGGGGCTTGAAGGCTACACCTTC

v_gene: TRBV20-1
j_gene: TRBJ2-5
d_gene: -
abundance: few
CDR3aa: CSAPKRIQETQYF
CDR3nt: TGCAGTGCCCCAAAAAGAATCCAAGAGACCCAGTACTTC

v_gene: TRBV10-3
j_gene: TRBJ2-3
d_gene: TRBD1
abundance: many
CDR3aa: CAISEVGTASTDTQYF
CDR3nt: TGTGCCATCAGTGAGGTGGGGACAGCTAGCACAGATACGCAGTATTTT

v_gene: TRBV27
j_gene: TRBJ2-1
d_gene: TRBD2
abundance: -
CDR3aa: CASSLIGVIELAGVGNNEQFF
CDR3nt: TGTGCCAGCAGCCTAATCGGGGTAATCGAACTAGCGGGAGTGGGCAACAATGAGCAGTTCTTC

v_gene: TRBV4-2
j_gene: TRBJ1-5
d_gene: TRBD1
abundance: -
CDR3aa: CASSQDHAGGSQPQHF
CDR3nt: TGTGCCAGCAGCCAAGATCACGCAGGGGGCAGTCAGCCCCAGCATTTT

v_gene: TRBV27
j_gene: TRBJ2-1
d_gene: TRBD2
abundance: -
CDR3aa: CASSLTTSGSTIHNEQFF
CDR3nt: TGTGCCAGCAGTTTAACCACTAGCGGGAGTACTATCCACAATGAGCAGTTCTTC

v_gene: TRBV12-3/TRBV12-4
j_gene: TRBJ2-3
d_gene: TRBD2
abundance: -
CDR3aa: CTSSFETGGSTDAQYF
CDR3nt: TGTACCAGCAGTTTTGAAACGGGGGGGAGCACAGATGCGCAGTATTTT

v_gene: TRBV12-3/TRBV12-4
j_gene: TRBJ1-2
d_gene: TRBD1
abundance: -
CDR3aa: CASSARQGANQNGYTF
CDR3nt: TGTGCCAGCAGTGCTCGACAGGGGGCCAATCAGAATGGCTACACCTTC

v_gene: TRBV5-1
j_gene: TRBJ2-7
d_gene: TRBD1
abundance: many
CDR3aa: CASSLMGQNYEQYF
CDR3nt: TGCGCCAGCAGCTTGATGGGACAGAACTACGAGCAGTACTTC

v_gene: TRBV27
j_gene: TRBJ2-6
d_gene: TRBD1
abundance: -
CDR3aa: CASRPRDRPSSGANVLTF
CDR3nt: TGTGCCAGCAGGCCACGGGACAGGCCAAGCTCTGGGGCCAACGTCCTGACTTTC

v_gene: TRBV6-5
j_gene: TRBJ2-7
d_gene: -
abundance: -
CDR3aa: CVSSYPIPWGTYEQYF
CDR3nt: TGTGTCAGCAGTTACCCTATCCCTTGGGGGACCTACGAGCAGTACTTC

v_gene: TRBV30
j_gene: TRBJ2-3
d_gene: TRBD2
abundance: few
CDR3aa: CAWSTLPRGRAGDTQYF
CDR3nt: TGTGCCTGGAGTACCCTACCCAGAGGGAGGGCCGGAGATACGCAGTATTTT

v_gene: TRBV28
j_gene: TRBJ2-5
d_gene: -
abundance: many
CDR3aa: CASSFGTEGEQYF
CDR3nt: TGTGCCAGCAGTTTTGGGACCGAAGGGGAGCAGTACTTC

v_gene: TRBV6-2/TRBV6-3
j_gene: TRBJ1-2
d_gene: -
abundance: -
CDR3aa: CASSYVVNYGYTF
CDR3nt: TGTGCCAGCAGTTACGTGGTTAACTATGGCTACACCTTC

v_gene: TRBV4-1
j_gene: TRBJ2-2
d_gene: -
abundance: -
CDR3aa: CASSQDNHLFTGELFF
CDR3nt: TGCGCCAGCAGCCAAGATAATCACTTATTCACCGGGGAGCTGTTTTTT